The 8 T cell receptor beta chains listed next were all sequenced from one sample in a study of blood T cell repertoires in COVID-19. Repertoires were generated with immunoSEQ multiplex PCR, while TCRdb's copy carries only in-frame clones and drops some. The data show approximately 90,000 clones, 80% to 90% seen once. The sequencing input was peripheral blood. These receptors all come from a woman of 80 years or more with acute or convalescent COVID-19.

The chain combines TRBV29-1 with TRBJ1-3; perhaps TRBD1 as D (5 bases). This CDR3 contains 12 residues. V was shortened by 3 bases and J by 7 bases, with 10 bases between the two germline ends. The germline gives CDR1 SQVTM, CDR2 ANQGSEA. CDR3 sequence reads: CSVDGGSNTIYF. CDR3 DNA sequence: TGCAGCGTTGATGGGGGGTCCAACACCATATATTTT.

The V call is TRBV7-9, the J call TRBJ1-6, with D unresolved. Trimming cost V 5 bases and J 9 bases, with 14 bases left between them. CDR3 length: 14 residues. CDR1 is SEHNR, CDR2 FQNEAQ, per germline (reference sequence). The CDR3 loop is CASSEGGVGSPLHF. CDR3 DNA: TGTGCCAGCAGCGAGGGTGGGGTGGGTTCACCCCTCCACTTT.

This rearrangement joins TRBV2 to TRBJ2-5; TRBD2 matches at 14 bases. The V segment lost 7 bases and the J segment 14 bases; nucleotides outside the gene matches: 12. CDR3 length equals 14 residues. CDR1 and CDR2 from the germline V gene are SNHLY and FYNNEI. In DNA, the CDR3 is TGTGCCAGCACCCCGACTAGCGGGGGGGCTGGGTTTTACTTC. Translating gives CASTPTSGGAGFYF.

J is TRBJ1-3 and V is TRBV3-1 (or the pseudogene TRBV3-2); 7 bases match TRBD1. Trimming cost V 4 bases and J 2 bases; bases outside gene matches: 2. CDR3 size: 14 residues. Looked up from germline, CDR1 is LGHDT and CDR2 is YNNKEL (reference sequence). The CDR3 DNA follows: TGTGCCAGCAGCCCAACAGGGGCTGGAAACACCATATATTTT. It specifies CASSPTGAGNTIYF.

The chain combines TRBV28 with TRBJ1-4; 9 bases match TRBD1. The ends lost 5 bases at V and 8 bases at J; junction bases unmatched: 6. The length of the CDR3 is 14 residues. The germline gives CDR1 MDHEN, CDR2 SYDVKM. CDR3 protein: CASSTGQGKEKLFF. The CDR3 region has the DNA TGTGCCAGCAGTACCGGACAGGGGAAGGAAAAACTGTTTTTT.

This clone has just a few counts. This chain joins TRBV21-1 and TRBJ1-3; TRBD1, the table's D call, lacks a check against the DNA. TRBV21-1 is flagged as a pseudogene. This CDR3 is built from 21 residues. The CDR3 nucleotides read TGTGCCAGCAGCAAGAGTTGGGGCGGTCAGGGGCCGCTAAACTCTGGAAACACCATATATTTT. Amino acids: CASSKSWGGQGPLNSGNTIYF.

This clone was found once. The chain joins TRBV23-1 to TRBJ2-6, with D perhaps TRBD2 (6 bases). TRBV23-1 is recorded as an ORF, its role being uncertain. The CDR3 totals 15 residues. Trimming removed 11 bases from V and 0 bases from J, with 14 bases in between. CDR3 in DNA: TGCGCCGGCGGAGGGGTGGACTCTGGGGCCAACGTCCTGACTTTC. Protein sequence: CAGGGVDSGANVLTF.

V and J are TRBV7-9 and TRBJ1-2, with 9 positions matching TRBD1. With 5 bases clipped from V and 0 bases from J, the junction kept 4 bases outside the gene matches. The CDR3 runs to 15 residues. Looked up from germline, CDR1 is SEHNR and CDR2 is FQNEAQ (reference sequence). The CDR3, as DNA: TGTGCCAGCAGCCGGGGACAGGGAGCTAACTATGGCTACACCTTC. Translated: CASSRGQGANYGYTF.